Shown below are 2 T cell receptor beta chains from a single sample sequenced in a study of T-cell reconstitution after alpha-beta-depleted transplantation in children. Molecular barcoding with unique molecular identifiers was used for the TCRbeta library. TCRdb ran MiXCR on the PCR reads and lists one entry per CDR3 protein. The sample shows 500,000 to 650,000 distinct CDR3 sequences, approximately 10% of them seen only once. The source material was PBMCs, mostly from graft donor cells, sampled 180 days after TCRalphabeta/CD19-depleted stem cell transplant. The receptors were sampled from a female patient aged 2-10 years who had a stem cell transplant for aplastic anemia, so the T cells may come from the graft donor.

This CDR3 is CASSDPTANTGELFF. CDR3 sequence (DNA): TGTGCCAGCAGCGACCCCACAGCGAACACCGGGGAGCTGTTTTTT. This sequence joins TRBV5-5 and TRBJ2-2; unclear D gene. The germline gives CDR1 SGHKS, CDR2 YYEKEE (reference sequence). The CDR3 is 15 residues long. Trimming pared 4 bases from V and 0 bases from J, leaving 10 bases between.

This clonotype was recorded a few times. The chain joins TRBV6-2 or TRBV6-3 to TRBJ2-7; D is undetermined. The CDR3 is made up of 11 amino acids. V shed 6 bases and J shed 2 bases, with 5 bases lying between them. Germline V CDR1 and CDR2: MNHEY, SVGEGT. The chain's CDR3 is CASSRPYEQYF. CDR3 nucleotides: TGTGCCAGCAGCCGGCCCTACGAGCAGTACTTC.